Below, 30 T cell receptor beta chains from the same sample are listed, as sequenced in a study of CD8 T cells in ankylosing spondylitis. Study outcomes and limitations: Apparently characteristic of ankylosing spondylitis blood was a TCR beta motif (roughly eight highly homologous variants).

In TCRdb, the 5' RACE reads were re-called with MiXCR into one record per CDR3 protein. In the table there are a few hundred thousand distinct CDR3 sequences, around 24% of which are singletons. No cognate antigen is known for these TCRs. Specimen: blood, either unsorted or a sorted T cell fraction (not recorded which). These receptors all come from a male donor with ankylosing spondylitis.

The chain uses TRBV6-1 and TRBJ2-7; D is tentatively TRBD1 or TRBD2 (5 bases each). Trimming shortened V by 6 bases and J by 6 bases, and 24 bases separated the two germline ends. From germline, CDR1 is MNHNS and CDR2 SASEGT. This CDR3 comprises 16 residues. The CDR3 protein is CASSIQGAGSFGEQYF. The CDR3 nucleotides are TGTGCCAGCAGCATTCAAGGCGCAGGGAGTTTCGGCGAGCAGTACTTC.

Written as DNA, the CDR3 is TGTGCCAGCACCCCCCCGGGCCTAGCTGAGGGGAGTGAGCAGTTCTTC. It is translated as CASTPPGLAEGSEQFF. V is TRBV12-3 or TRBV12-4 and J is TRBJ2-1; D is tentatively TRBD1 or TRBD2 (5 bases each). The CDR3 spans 16 residues. Trimming left V 7 bases short and J 9 bases short, with 25 bases between.

This clonotype was counted a few times. The chain uses TRBV5-1 and TRBJ1-6; unclear D gene. Germline V gene data show CDR1 as SGHRS and CDR2 as YFSETQ. The CDR3 is made up of 16 amino acids. V was cut by 0 bases and J by 6 bases, with 13 bases left in between. In DNA, the CDR3 is TGCGCCAGCAGCTTGGTACTGGGCCAGGCTAATTCACCCCTCCACTTT. It encodes CASSLVLGQANSPLHF.

This clonotype was detected only a few times. The chain employs TRBV6-2 or TRBV6-3 and TRBJ2-1; D gene ambiguous. V was trimmed by 5 bases and J by 3 bases, leaving 11 bases between them. Germline CDR1 is MNHEY and CDR2 is SVGEGT. The CDR3 totals 14 residues. Here the CDR3 reads CASSKDGLYNEQFF. The CDR3 DNA follows: TGTGCCAGCAGTAAAGACGGTCTCTACAATGAGCAGTTCTTC.

CDR3 DNA sequence: TGCGCCAGAGGGGGAGTTGAGAACACCGGGGAGCTGTTTTTT. It translates to CARGGVENTGELFF. This chain connects TRBV10-1 to TRBJ2-2; TRBD1 might be the D (6 bases). The CDR3 extends over 14 amino acids. Germline CDR1 reads WNHNN; CDR2 reads SYGVQD (reference sequence). Trimming stripped 9 bases from V and 1 base from J, with 12 bases between.

For the CDR3, the DNA is TGTGCCAGTAGGCGATCGGCCTATTTGGGTATGGACTACGAGCAGTACTTC. Amino acid sequence: CASRRSAYLGMDYEQYF. J is TRBJ2-7 and V is TRBV19, with D unresolved. Germline assignment: CDR1 LNHDA and CDR2 SQIVND (reference sequence). Trimming took off 6 bases at V and 3 bases at J, with 24 bases between the two ends. The CDR3 covers 17 residues.

This clonotype was counted ten times or more. The chain couples TRBV19 to TRBJ2-3; TRBD1 is a possible D gene (6 bases). The CDR3 sequence is 13 residues long. The germline V gene has CDR1 LNHDA and CDR2 SQIVND (reference sequence). V was cut by 10 bases and J by 0 bases, with 11 bases left in between. CDR3 sequence reads: CATEGESTDTQYF. CDR3 bases: TGTGCCACCGAGGGGGAGAGCACAGATACGCAGTATTTT.

V usage is TRBV28 and J usage is TRBJ2-7; unclear D gene. Germline V gives CDR1 MDHEN, CDR2 SYDVKM. This CDR3 is 11 amino acids long. The germline V and J ends were trimmed by 6 bases and 9 bases, with 12 bases remaining between them. The DNA of the CDR3 is TGTGCCAGCAGCCCGTCCGCGATGCAGTACTTC. Protein product: CASSPSAMQYF.

The chain employs TRBV5-1 and TRBJ2-7; either TRBD1 or TRBD2 may fit D (5 bases each). V was cut by 2 bases and J by 3 bases, with 12 bases left in between. The CDR3 totals 14 residues. CDR1 and CDR2 from the germline V gene are SGHRS and YFSETQ. The CDR3 is CASSLGHRGYEQYF. DNA for the CDR3: TGCGCCAGCAGCTTAGGACATCGGGGCTACGAGCAGTACTTC.

This clonotype was detected only a few times. The chain is built from TRBV3-1 and TRBJ2-1; 7 bases match TRBD2. This CDR3 is 16 amino acids long. Germline V lookup: CDR1 LGHDT, CDR2 YNNKEL (reference sequence). J was trimmed by 5 bases and V by 0 bases; bases with no gene match: 7. The CDR3, as DNA: TGTGCCAGCAGCCAAGAGGGCGGGAGTCCTAACAATGAGCAGTTCTTC. It translates to CASSQEGGSPNNEQFF.

This clonotype appeared a few times. The CDR3 coding sequence is TGCGCCAGCAGACAGGAACTGAACACCGGGGAGCTGTTTTTT. As protein: CASRQELNTGELFF. The V and J genes are TRBV5-1 and TRBJ2-2; D is possibly TRBD1 (5 bases). V dropped 5 bases and J dropped 1 base, with 9 bases sitting between them. This CDR3 has 14 residues. Germline-derived CDR1 and CDR2 are SGHRS and YFSETQ.

This clonotype was picked up a small number of times. The chain employs TRBV11-3 and TRBJ2-1; the D is unclear. CDR3 length: 15 residues. Trimming removed 5 bases at V and 0 bases at J, with 11 bases between. Per the germline V gene, CDR1 is SGHNT and CDR2 is YENEEA. The CDR3 DNA reads TGTGCCAGCAGCCCCGTACGCGGCTCCTACAATGAGCAGTTCTTC. Translation gives CASSPVRGSYNEQFF. The variable domain in full, completed from reference TRBV11-3 and TRBJ2-1, reads EAGVVQSPRYKIIEKKQPVAFWCNPISGHNTLYWYLQNLGQGPELLIRYENEEAVDDSQLPKDRFSAERLKGVDSTLKIQPAELGDSAVYLCASSPVRGSYNEQFFGPGTRLTVL.

J is TRBJ1-1 and V is TRBV5-1, with D unresolved. CDR3 length: 13 residues. In germline, CDR1 is SGHRS, CDR2 YFSETQ. V shed 1 base and J shed 4 bases, with 8 bases lying between them. CDR3 amino acids: CASSLLGSTEAFF. CDR3 nucleotide sequence: TGCGCCAGCAGCTTGCTAGGGAGCACTGAAGCTTTCTTT. The full variable domain, in which reference TRBV5-1 and TRBJ1-1 provide the parts outside the CDR3, is KAGVTQTPRYLIKTRGQQVTLSCSPISGHRSVSWYQQTPGQGLQFLFEYFSETQRNKGNFPGRFSGRQFSNSRSEMNVSTLELGDSALYLCASSLLGSTEAFFGQGTRLTVV.

This clonotype was observed a handful of times. The rearrangement links TRBV5-5 to TRBJ2-3, with D perhaps being TRBD1 or TRBD2 (5 bases each). V lost 5 bases and J lost 0, with 13 bases in between. The CDR3 length is 15 residues. Germline CDR1 and CDR2: SGHKS and YYEKEE (reference sequence). Written as DNA, the CDR3 is TGTGCCAGCAGTCTTCGGGACGAAAGCACAGATACGCAGTATTTT. Translation gives CASSLRDESTDTQYF. Filled out from reference TRBV5-5 and TRBJ2-3, the complete variable domain reads DAGVTQSPTHLIKTRGQQVTLRCSPISGHKSVSWYQQVLGQGPQFIFQYYEKEERGRGNFPDRFSARQFPNYSSELNVNALLLGDSALYLCASSLRDESTDTQYFGPGTRLTVL.

This clonotype was counted once. V and J are TRBV2 and TRBJ2-3; 8 bases align to TRBD1. Germline CDR1 SNHLY, CDR2 FYNNEI. V was pared by 6 bases and J by 6 bases, with 5 bases of the junction left unmatched. The CDR3 extends over 13 amino acids. As DNA, the CDR3 is TGTGCCAGCAGGATCAACAGGGGGGATACGCAGTATTTT. As protein: CASRINRGDTQYF. Looking up the rest from reference TRBV2 and TRBJ2-3 gives the full variable domain: EPEVTQTPSHQVTQMGQEVILRCVPISNHLYFYWYRQILGQKVEFLVSFYNNEISEKSEIFDDQFSVERPDGSNFTLKIRSTKLEDSAMYFCASRINRGDTQYFGPGTRLTVL.

Concerning this clonotype: At one boundary the junction diverges from the germline segment, which might be a read error. The rearrangement links TRBV29-1 to TRBJ2-1; no firm D call. Germline assignment: CDR1 SQVTM and CDR2 ANQGSEA. CDR3 length: 12 amino acids. The CDR3 sequence is CSVEETRNGQFF. The CDR3 nucleotides are TGCAGCGTTGAAGAAACCCGCAATGGGCAGTTCTTC.

This clonotype has only a few counts. V is TRBV15 and J is TRBJ1-5, with D hard to call. Germline V CDR1 and CDR2: LNHNV, YYDKDF (reference sequence). The germline V and J ends were trimmed by 3 bases and 7 bases, with 13 bases remaining between them. The CDR3 covers 14 residues. The chain's CDR3 is CATSREYRGQPQHF. In DNA, the CDR3 is TGTGCCACCAGCAGGGAGTACAGAGGGCAGCCCCAGCATTTT. Full variable domain (missing parts from reference TRBV15 and TRBJ1-5): DAMVIQNPRYQVTQFGKPVTLSCSQTLNHNVMYWYQQKSSQAPKLLFHYYDKDFNNEADTPDNFQSRRPNTSFCFLDIRSPGLGDTAMYLCATSREYRGQPQHFGDGTRLSIL.

The chain uses TRBV29-1 and TRBJ2-1, with TRBD2 identical over 7 bases. Unmatched junction bases numbered 6, after V lost 4 bases and J lost 9 bases. Looked up from germline, CDR1 is SQVTM and CDR2 is ANQGSEA. The CDR3 has 12 amino acids. CDR3 sequence (DNA): TGCAGCGTTGGAAATCGGGAGGTTGAGCAGTTCTTC. This encodes CSVGNREVEQFF.

V is TRBV9 and J is TRBJ2-1; D perhaps matches TRBD2 (5 bases). V gave up 0 bases and J gave up 9 bases, with 10 bases separating them. Germline values: CDR1 SGDLS, CDR2 YYNGEE. This CDR3 comprises 13 residues. Here the CDR3 reads CASSVATGSEQFF. CDR3 nucleotides: TGTGCCAGCAGCGTAGCTACGGGGAGTGAGCAGTTCTTC.

This chain connects TRBV6-2 or TRBV6-3 to TRBJ2-5; 9 positions agree with TRBD2. V was pared by 10 bases and J by 0 bases, with 9 bases of the junction left unmatched. Germline values: CDR1 MNHEY, CDR2 SVGEGT. CDR3 length: 15 residues. CDR3 residues: CATQAGGWDQETQYF. DNA of the CDR3: TGTGCCACCCAAGCGGGAGGTTGGGACCAAGAGACCCAGTACTTC.

The table lists this clonotype with a few counts. The rearrangement uses TRBV4-3 and TRBJ2-1; TRBD2 might be the D (5 bases). Germline values: CDR1 LGHNA, CDR2 YSLEER. V shed 1 base and J shed 6 bases, with 19 bases lying between them. The CDR3 loop spans 17 amino acids. DNA of the CDR3: TGCGCCAGCAGCCAAGCGCCGGGGTCAATTGGGTCCAATGAGCAGTTCTTC. It codes for CASSQAPGSIGSNEQFF.

The chain employs TRBV9 and TRBJ2-7, with D possibly being TRBD2 (7 bases). The CDR3 extends over 14 amino acids. Trimming pared 6 bases from V and 3 bases from J, leaving 16 bases between. Per the germline V gene, CDR1 is SGDLS and CDR2 is YYNGEE. CDR3: CASMGGAARYEQYF. The CDR3 DNA follows: TGTGCCAGCATGGGGGGGGCCGCCCGCTACGAGCAGTACTTC.

The chain joins TRBV11-3 to TRBJ2-2, with D unclear. The V end lost 3 bases, the J end lost 7 bases, and 9 bases lay between the germline ends. The germline gives CDR1 SGHNT, CDR2 YENEEA. The CDR3 sequence is 13 residues long. In nucleotides, the CDR3 is TGTGCCAGCAGCTTCCACCCTCGCGGGGAGCTGTTTTTT. As protein: CASSFHPRGELFF.

V usage is TRBV20-1 and J usage is TRBJ2-7, with 9 bases fitting TRBD1. The CDR3 totals 16 residues. CDR1 and CDR2 from the germline V gene are DFQATT and SNEGSKA (reference sequence). The V and J ends lost 4 bases and 0 bases, in that order; junction bases with no gene match: 10. The CDR3 sequence is CSAKDTGTGFSYEQYF. Here the CDR3 DNA reads TGCAGTGCTAAGGATACCGGGACAGGGTTCTCCTACGAGCAGTACTTC.

The rearrangement joins TRBV6-2 or TRBV6-3 to TRBJ2-7; 9 nucleotides align to TRBD2. Germline V gene sequence: CDR1 MNHEY, CDR2 SVGEGT. This CDR3 is 17 amino acids long. V was clipped by 11 bases and J by 0 bases; unmatched bases: 17. CDR3 DNA sequence: TGTGCCTCAGGGGAGTTCGGACTAGCGAAGAGCTCCTACGAGCAGTACTTC. This gives the protein CASGEFGLAKSSYEQYF.

This clonotype was observed a few times. The chain uses TRBV5-1 and TRBJ2-7, with TRBD2 identical over 7 bases. Germline V gene lookup returns CDR1 SGHRS and CDR2 YFSETQ. The V and J ends lost 5 bases and 2 bases, in that order; junction bases with no gene match: 13. This CDR3 contains 16 residues. DNA for the CDR3: TGCGCCAGCAGTTTTAGGTTGACGGGGGGTACCTACGAGCAGTACTTC. It translates to CASSFRLTGGTYEQYF.

V is TRBV6-2 or TRBV6-3 and J is TRBJ2-7, with 7 bases aligning to TRBD1. CDR1 is MNHEY, CDR2 SVGEGT, per germline. This CDR3 is built from 14 residues. The J segment lost 0 bases and the V segment lost 5 bases, leaving 4 bases of the junction unmatched. The CDR3 sequence: CASSNRDSSYEQYF. The CDR3 DNA sequence: TGTGCCAGCAGTAACAGGGACAGCTCCTACGAGCAGTACTTC.

The chain uses TRBV5-1 and TRBJ2-3; TRBD2 agrees at 10 bases. CDR1 is SGHRS, CDR2 YFSETQ, per germline. The V gene end was trimmed by 5 bases and the J gene end by 3 bases; junction bases not matched to a gene: 9. The CDR3 totals 16 residues. CDR3: CASRRELAGRTDTQYF. The CDR3 DNA follows: TGCGCCAGCAGGCGTGAACTAGCGGGAAGAACAGATACGCAGTATTTT.

Only a few counts were recorded for this clonotype. The chain has TRBV11-2 and TRBJ2-4; D ambiguous. V was trimmed by 5 bases and J by 9 bases, leaving 11 bases between them. Per the germline V gene, CDR1 is SGHAT and CDR2 is FQNNGV. This CDR3 contains 12 residues. The CDR3 DNA reads TGTGCCAGCAGCCCCGAGAGGTTCATTCAGTACTTC. This codes for CASSPERFIQYF.

The chain has TRBV28 and TRBJ2-7; no definite D call. The CDR3 sequence is 15 residues long. The germline V and J ends were trimmed by 3 bases and 4 bases, with 16 bases remaining between them. CDR1 and CDR2 (germline): MDHEN, SYDVKM. The CDR3 DNA is TGTGCCAGCAGTTTTGGAGTGGCCAGGTTGTACGAGCAGTACTTC. Its translation is CASSFGVARLYEQYF.